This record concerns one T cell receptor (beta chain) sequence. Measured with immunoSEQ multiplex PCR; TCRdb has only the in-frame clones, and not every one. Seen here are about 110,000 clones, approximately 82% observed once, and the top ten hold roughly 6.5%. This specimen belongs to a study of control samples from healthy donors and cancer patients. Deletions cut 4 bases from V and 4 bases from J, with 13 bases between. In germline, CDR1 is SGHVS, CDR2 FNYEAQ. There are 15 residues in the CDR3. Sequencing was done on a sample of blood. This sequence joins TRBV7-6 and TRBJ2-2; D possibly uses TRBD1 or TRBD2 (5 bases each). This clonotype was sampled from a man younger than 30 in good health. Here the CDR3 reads CASSSEGFATGELFF. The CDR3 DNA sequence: TGTGCCAGCAGCTCCGAGGGGTTTGCCACCGGGGAGCTGTTTTTT. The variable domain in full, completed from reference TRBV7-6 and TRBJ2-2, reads GAGVSQSPRYKVTKRGQDVALRCDPISGHVSLYWYRQALGQGPEFLTYFNYEAQQDKSGLPNDRFSAERPEGSISTLTIQRTEQRDSAMYRCASSSEGFATGELFFGEGSRLTVL.